This T cell receptor beta chain was sequenced for a study of OX40 agonist ivuxolimab in advanced cancers. Looking at the study overall: An agonistic human IgG2 monoclonal antibody against OX40 (CD134) was given.

V trimming: 6 bases; J trimming: 4 bases; junction bases outside the gene matches: 4. The CDR3 is made up of 15 amino acids. CDR1 and CDR2 from the germline V gene are SGHRS and YFSETQ. Study results and caveats: Nonresponders, in some cases, also had low normalized T-cell clonal expansion.

Details on this clone: Its antigen remains unknown.

Repertoires were generated with immunoSEQ multiplex PCR, while TCRdb's copy carries only in-frame clones and drops some. The repertoire consists of some 60,000 clones, with around 93% occurring once and the leading ten covering about 19%. The V and J genes are TRBV5-1 and TRBJ2-3; 14 nucleotides line up with TRBD2. Sequenced here: CD4+ or CD8+ T cells sorted from blood, sampled in a trial of the OX40 agonist ivuxolimab. The sequence was collected from an adult with an advanced solid tumor such as melanoma, head and neck, liver or kidney cancer. CDR3 sequence: CASTQGLAGADTQYF. The CDR3 DNA sequence: TGCGCCAGCACCCAGGGACTAGCGGGAGCAGATACGCAGTATTTT.